The rows below give T cell receptor beta chains drawn from one sample of a study of cytomegalovirus exposure and HLA in healthy donors. The protocol was immunoSEQ multiplex PCR, while the TCRdb copy is restricted to in-frame clones and leaves out a portion. The table lists some 140,000 clones, just under 80% of them singletons. The source material was PBMCs. These receptors were taken from a man aged 25 to 45 in good health. Both conserved end residues are part of each CDR3. Each record gives: V gene, clone size, D gene, J gene, CDR3 protein, CDR3 DNA. A D gene is named only where the DNA matches it firmly. Some rows mark clone size as missing; the rest say once, few, many or name a class of expanded clone.

TRBV9	NA	NA	TRBJ1-4	CASSVGRVSNEKLFF	TGTGCCAGCAGCGTTGGCCGGGTCTCTAATGAAAAACTGTTTTTT
TRBV14	once	TRBD2	TRBJ2-5	CASSQGALAGGRKETQYF	TGTGCCAGCAGCCAAGGGGCGTTAGCGGGAGGGAGGAAGGAGACCCAGTACTTC
TRBV9	NA	NA	TRBJ2-7	CASSVGPGSSYEQYF	TGTGCCAGCAGCGTAGGGCCAGGAAGCTCCTACGAGCAGTACTTC
TRBV11-3	NA	NA	TRBJ2-1	CASSLEGLLWNEQFF	TGTGCCAGCAGCTTAGAGGGACTCCTATGGAATGAGCAGTTCTTC
TRBV5-6	NA	NA	TRBJ1-3	CAWGQLSGNTIYF	TGTGCCTGGGGGCAGCTCTCTGGAAACACCATATATTTT
TRBV7-6	NA	NA	TRBJ2-1	CASSAVPMNEQFF	TGTGCCAGTTCGGCGGTCCCCATGAATGAGCAGTTCTTC
TRBV11-2	NA	TRBD1	TRBJ2-2	CASSTGTVNTGELFF	TGTGCCAGCAGCACCGGGACAGTGAACACCGGGGAGCTGTTTTTT
TRBV30	few	TRBD2	TRBJ2-1	CAWSGLAGKRNEQFF	TGTGCCTGGAGTGGACTAGCGGGAAAGAGGAATGAGCAGTTCTTC
TRBV5-1	NA	NA	TRBJ2-1	CASSSSTRKNEQFF	TGCGCCAGCAGCTCCTCGACTAGGAAGAATGAGCAGTTCTTC
TRBV27	NA	TRBD2	TRBJ2-2	CASSLLAGVTGELFF	TGTGCCAGCAGTTTACTGGCGGGAGTCACCGGGGAGCTGTTTTTT
TRBV11-2	NA	TRBD2	TRBJ2-1	CASSQGLAGGNEQFF	TGTGCCAGCAGCCAAGGGCTAGCGGGAGGGAATGAGCAGTTCTTC
TRBV7-2	NA	TRBD2	TRBJ2-1	CASSLALIAGVNLDEQFF	TGTGCCAGCAGCTTAGCGTTAATAGCGGGAGTTAACTTGGATGAGCAGTTCTTC
TRBV9	NA	NA	TRBJ2-5	CASSPRTFQETQYF	TGTGCCAGCAGCCCCCGGACTTTCCAAGAGACCCAGTACTTC
TRBV19	once	TRBD1	TRBJ1-2	CASSIRQGSPIYGYTF	TGTGCCAGTAGTATTAGACAGGGGAGCCCTATTTATGGCTACACCTTC
TRBV6-1	NA	TRBD1	TRBJ1-4	CASSEMGRGNEKLFF	TGTGCCAGCAGTGAAATGGGCAGGGGGAATGAAAAACTGTTTTTT
TRBV10-3	NA	TRBD1	TRBJ2-1	CAIMPGGQGAYEQFF	TGTGCCATCATGCCAGGGGGACAGGGGGCTTATGAGCAGTTCTTC
TRBV18	medium-sized	NA	TRBJ1-1	CASSPQTVEAFF	TGTGCCAGCTCACCACAGACAGTCGAAGCTTTCTTT
TRBV4-3	few	TRBD2	TRBJ2-7	CASSQRRAAGEYEQYF	TGCGCCAGCAGCCAGCGGCGGGCAGCGGGAGAGTACGAGCAGTACTTC
TRBV9	NA	TRBD2	TRBJ2-1	CASSASSGTSGSYEQFF	TGTGCCAGCAGCGCTTCCTCCGGGACTAGCGGGAGCTATGAGCAGTTCTTC
TRBV4-1	once	TRBD1	TRBJ2-7	CASSHGGQGPYEQYF	TGCGCCAGCAGCCATGGAGGACAGGGTCCCTACGAGCAGTACTTC
TRBV27	few	NA	TRBJ1-5	CASSFQAYSNQPQHF	TGTGCCAGCAGTTTTCAGGCTTATAGCAATCAGCCCCAGCATTTT
TRBV19	NA	NA	TRBJ2-7	CASSAGLIYEQYF	TGTGCCAGTAGTGCTGGACTGATCTACGAGCAGTACTTC
TRBV28	NA	NA	TRBJ1-6	CASLPGRNSPLHF	TGTGCCAGCCTCCCGGGGAGAAATTCACCCCTCCACTTT
TRBV12-5	NA	TRBD2	TRBJ2-1	CASGTGLAVNNEQFF	TGTGCTAGTGGTACCGGACTAGCGGTAAACAATGAGCAGTTCTTC
TRBV28	NA	NA	TRBJ1-5	CASSRRGANQPQHF	TGTGCCAGCAGTCGTCGGGGGGCCAATCAGCCCCAGCATTTT
TRBV7-9	NA	TRBD1	TRBJ1-4	CASSQGQEREKLFF	TGTGCCAGCAGCCAGGGACAGGAGAGGGAAAAACTGTTTTTT
TRBV19	NA	NA	TRBJ2-1	CASSTLGLASNEQFF	TGTGCCAGTAGTACCCTCGGCCTAGCGAGCAATGAGCAGTTCTTC
TRBV9	NA	NA	TRBJ1-5	CASSVEDTWWPQHF	TGTGCCAGCAGCGTAGAGGACACCTGGTGGCCCCAGCATTTT
TRBV7-8	few	NA	TRBJ1-1	CASSPSWGGTEAFF	TGTGCCAGCAGCCCTAGTTGGGGAGGTACTGAAGCTTTCTTT
TRBV7-9	once	TRBD2	TRBJ2-3	CSSSFPEGQLAGEVDTQYF	TGTTCCAGCAGCTTCCCAGAGGGGCAACTAGCGGGAGAGGTCGATACGCAGTATTTT
TRBV30	NA	TRBD2	TRBJ2-3	CAWSVTLAGGGTQYF	TGTGCCTGGAGTGTAACGCTAGCGGGGGGGGGCACGCAGTATTTT
TRBV2	NA	NA	TRBJ2-1	CASRPGSPPSDEQFF	TGTGCCAGCAGGCCCGGGTCGCCCCCGTCGGATGAGCAGTTCTTC
TRBV7-9	NA	TRBD1	TRBJ2-3	CASSFPRDRVADTQYF	TGTGCCAGCAGCTTTCCCCGGGACAGGGTGGCAGATACGCAGTATTTT
TRBV5-8	NA	TRBD1	TRBJ2-5	CASSRDRKETQYF	TGTGCCAGCAGCCGGGACAGAAAAGAGACCCAGTACTTC
TRBV6-5	NA	NA	TRBJ1-1	CASSYSSLVNTEAFF	TGTGCCAGCAGTTACTCGTCTCTAGTTAACACTGAAGCTTTCTTT
TRBV11-2	NA	TRBD2	TRBJ2-5	CASRNIGWGGEETQYF	TGTGCCAGCAGAAACATTGGGTGGGGGGGAGAAGAGACCCAGTACTTC
TRBV27	few	TRBD2	TRBJ2-5	CASTGVAGGLETQYF	TGTGCCAGCACGGGAGTAGCGGGAGGGTTGGAGACCCAGTACTTC
TRBV7-6	NA	NA	TRBJ2-3	CASSLAGAVDTQYF	TGTGCCAGCAGCTTAGCGGGGGCCGTAGATACGCAGTATTTT
TRBV5-1	NA	NA	TRBJ1-1	CASRGGAGEHTEAFF	TGCGCCAGCAGAGGGGGGGCAGGGGAACACACTGAAGCTTTCTTT
TRBV28	NA	NA	TRBJ2-5	CASSLARSQETQYF	TGTGCCAGCAGTTTAGCGAGAAGCCAAGAGACCCAGTACTTC
TRBV28	NA	NA	TRBJ2-7	CASGRGDEQYF	TGTGCCAGCGGGAGGGGGGACGAGCAGTACTTC